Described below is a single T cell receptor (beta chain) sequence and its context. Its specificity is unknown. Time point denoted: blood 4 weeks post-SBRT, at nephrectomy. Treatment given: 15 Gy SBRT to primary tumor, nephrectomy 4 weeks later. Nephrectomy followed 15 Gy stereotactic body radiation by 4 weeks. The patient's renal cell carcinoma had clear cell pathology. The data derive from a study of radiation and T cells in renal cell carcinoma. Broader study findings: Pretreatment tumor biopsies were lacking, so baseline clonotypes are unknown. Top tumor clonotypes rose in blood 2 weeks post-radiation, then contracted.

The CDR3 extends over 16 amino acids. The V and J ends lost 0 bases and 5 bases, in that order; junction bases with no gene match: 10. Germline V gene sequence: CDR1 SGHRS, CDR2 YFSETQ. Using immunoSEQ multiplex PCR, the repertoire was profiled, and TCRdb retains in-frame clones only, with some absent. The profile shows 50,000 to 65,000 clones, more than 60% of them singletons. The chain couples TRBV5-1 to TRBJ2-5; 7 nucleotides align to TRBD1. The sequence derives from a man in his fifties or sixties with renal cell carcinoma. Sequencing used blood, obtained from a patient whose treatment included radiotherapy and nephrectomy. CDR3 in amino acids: CASSLEGGRVGETQYF. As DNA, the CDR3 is TGCGCCAGCAGCTTGGAAGGGGGCCGGGTCGGGGAGACCCAGTACTTC. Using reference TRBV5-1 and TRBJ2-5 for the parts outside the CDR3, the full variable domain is KAGVTQTPRYLIKTRGQQVTLSCSPISGHRSVSWYQQTPGQGLQFLFEYFSETQRNKGNFPGRFSGRQFSNSRSEMNVSTLELGDSALYLCASSLEGGRVGETQYFGPGTRLLVL.